This T cell receptor beta chain was observed in a study of CD8+CD57+ T cells in acquired aplastic anemia. Study-wide background: Sorted cells (CD4+ and CD8+) yielded DNA amounts that averaged approximately 3.2 ug. Overall study findings and caveats: About 29 CD8+ CDR3 sequences occurred in both the patients and the controls. The CD8+ Simpson's diversity of patients and controls was not significantly different.

According to the study, genomic DNA was the template for TCR beta VDJ and CDR3 profiling. MiXCR, run by TCRdb on the reads, gives a single entry per CDR3 protein. The data show about 160,000 distinct CDR3 sequences, less than 50% seen once. Patients chosen for sequencing had CD8+CD57+ cells that had expanded, as shown by flow cytometry. Between the trimmed V and J ends, which lost 1 base and 1 base, there was a span of 13 bases. Per germline, CDR1 LGHNA and CDR2 YNFKEQ. The CDR3 has 16 amino acids. For this clonotype: No antigen is known for it.

Sequenced material: sorted CD4+, CD8+, or CD8+CD57+ T cells (not recorded which) from PBMCs. The receptor was isolated from a human donor with aplastic anemia. The chain recombines TRBV4-2 with TRBJ1-1; no definite D call. This CDR3 is CASSQGVRVGNTEAFF. The CDR3 nucleotides are TGTGCCAGCAGCCAAGGAGTGAGGGTAGGGAACACTGAAGCTTTCTTT.